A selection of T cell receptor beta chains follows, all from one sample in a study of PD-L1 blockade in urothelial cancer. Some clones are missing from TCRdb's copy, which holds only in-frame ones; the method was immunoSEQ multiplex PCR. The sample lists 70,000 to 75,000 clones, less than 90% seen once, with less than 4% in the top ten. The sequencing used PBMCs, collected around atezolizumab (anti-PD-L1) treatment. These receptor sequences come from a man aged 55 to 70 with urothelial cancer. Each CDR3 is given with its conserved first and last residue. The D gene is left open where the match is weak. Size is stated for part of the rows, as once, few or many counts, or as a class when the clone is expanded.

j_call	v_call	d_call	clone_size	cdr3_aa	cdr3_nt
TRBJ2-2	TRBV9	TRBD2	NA	CASSVFLAGTGELFF	TGTGCCAGCAGCGTCTTCCTAGCGGGCACCGGGGAGCTGTTTTTT
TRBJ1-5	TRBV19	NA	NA	CASNDRGGQPQHF	TGTGCCAGTAACGATAGGGGCGGACAGCCCCAGCATTTT
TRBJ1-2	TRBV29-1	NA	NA	CSVEGDNSNYGYTF	TGCAGCGTTGAGGGGGACAACAGCAACTATGGCTACACCTTC
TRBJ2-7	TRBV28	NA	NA	CASSIFGVTYEQYF	TGTGCCAGCAGCATATTCGGGGTAACTTACGAGCAGTACTTC
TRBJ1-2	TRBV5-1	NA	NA	CASSLGAGTPDGYTF	TGCGCCAGCAGCTTGGGAGCCGGGACACCGGATGGCTACACCTTC
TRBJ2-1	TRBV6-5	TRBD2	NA	CASSYSGVAGHEQFF	TGTGCCAGCAGTTACTCGGGGGTAGCGGGGCATGAGCAGTTCTTC
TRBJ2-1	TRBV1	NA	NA	CTSSRLLLDRGDEQFF	TGCACCAGCAGCCGACTCCTTTTGGACAGGGGCGATGAGCAGTTCTTC
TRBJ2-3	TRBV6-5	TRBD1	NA	CASRRRDRVTDTQYF	TGTGCCAGCAGGCGCCGGGACAGGGTCACAGATACGCAGTATTTT
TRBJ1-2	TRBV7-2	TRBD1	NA	CASSLEKGQSYGYTF	TGTGCCAGCAGCTTAGAGAAGGGACAGTCCTATGGCTACACCTTC
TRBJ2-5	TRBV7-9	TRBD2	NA	CASSSSGRLQETQYF	TGTGCCAGCAGCTCTAGCGGGAGGCTACAAGAGACCCAGTACTTC
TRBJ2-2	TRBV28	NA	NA	CASSFTGIVTGELFF	TGTGCCAGCAGTTTTACGGGGATAGTCACCGGGGAGCTGTTTTTT
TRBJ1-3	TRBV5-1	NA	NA	CASSPESGNTIYF	TGCGCCAGCAGCCCGGAGTCCGGAAACACCATATATTTT
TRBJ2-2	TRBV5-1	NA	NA	CASSTRGLGGTGELFF	TGCGCCAGCAGCACGAGGGGGCTCGGGGGCACCGGGGAGCTGTTTTTT
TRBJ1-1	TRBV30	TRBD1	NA	CAWSQGEWTEAFF	TGTGCCTGGAGTCAGGGGGAGTGGACTGAAGCTTTCTTT
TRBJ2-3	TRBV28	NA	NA	CASSTPGITDTQYF	TGTGCCAGCAGTACACCGGGAATCACAGATACGCAGTATTTT
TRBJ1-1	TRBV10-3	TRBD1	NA	CAITTGGTNTEAFF	TGTGCCATCACTACAGGGGGCACGAACACTGAAGCTTTCTTT
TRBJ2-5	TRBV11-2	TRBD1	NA	CASSLVGQGARFETQYF	TGTGCCAGCAGCTTGGTTGGACAGGGCGCCCGATTTGAGACCCAGTACTTC
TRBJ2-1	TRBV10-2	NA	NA	CASLAGKRNEQFF	TGCGCCAGCCTGGCAGGGAAGCGCAATGAGCAGTTCTTC
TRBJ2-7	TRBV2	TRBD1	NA	CASSEGQLVTYEQYF	TGTGCCAGCAGTGAGGGACAGTTGGTGACCTACGAGCAGTACTTC
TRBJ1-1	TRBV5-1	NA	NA	CASSSATGHRNTEAFF	TGCGCCAGCAGCTCTGCGACAGGCCACAGGAACACTGAAGCTTTCTTT
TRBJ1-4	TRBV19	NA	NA	CASGKDAGATNEKLFF	TGTGCCAGCGGGAAGGACGCAGGAGCAACTAATGAAAAACTGTTTTTT
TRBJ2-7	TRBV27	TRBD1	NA	CASSLSQGQFSYEQYF	TGTGCCAGCAGTTTATCCCAGGGACAGTTTTCCTACGAGCAGTACTTC
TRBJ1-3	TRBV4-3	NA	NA	CASSLDMRGTPPGNTIYF	TGCGCCAGCAGCCTAGATATGCGGGGCACTCCTCCTGGAAACACCATATATTTT
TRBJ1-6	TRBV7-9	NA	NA	CASSLGVSEESPLHF	TGTGCCAGCAGCTTAGGTGTCAGCGAAGAATCACCCCTCCACTTT
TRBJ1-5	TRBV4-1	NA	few	CASSLMDRGYQPQHF	TGCGCCAGCAGCCTGATGGACCGAGGGTATCAGCCCCAGCATTTT
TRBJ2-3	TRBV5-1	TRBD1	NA	CASRPGTGLTDTQYF	TGCGCCAGCAGACCCGGGACAGGTCTCACAGATACGCAGTATTTT
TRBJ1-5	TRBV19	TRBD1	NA	CASKKRDRVSGEPQHF	TGTGCCAGTAAGAAACGGGACAGGGTCTCCGGAGAGCCCCAGCATTTT
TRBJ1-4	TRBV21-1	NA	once	CASSLRCPGQYNEKLFF	TGTGCCAGCAGCCTTCGTTGTCCGGGACAGTATAATGAAAAACTGTTTTTT
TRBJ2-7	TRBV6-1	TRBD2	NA	CASSGSWGGSYEQYF	TGTGCCAGCAGTGGTTCCTGGGGGGGCTCCTACGAGCAGTACTTC
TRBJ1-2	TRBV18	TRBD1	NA	CASSLGTASNYGYTF	TGTGCCAGCTCACTAGGGACAGCCTCTAACTATGGCTACACCTTC
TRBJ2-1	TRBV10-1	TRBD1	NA	CASSEGTGHNEQFF	TGCGCCAGCAGTGAAGGGACAGGGCACAATGAGCAGTTCTTC
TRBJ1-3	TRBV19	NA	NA	CASSIREGRNTIYF	TGTGCCAGTAGTATTCGCGAGGGCAGAAACACCATATATTTT
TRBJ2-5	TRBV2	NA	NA	CASRYRDIQETQYF	TGTGCCAGCAGATACAGGGATATCCAAGAGACCCAGTACTTC
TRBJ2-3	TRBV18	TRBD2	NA	CASSPSSGGDTQYF	TGTGCCAGCTCACCATCTTCGGGGGGAGATACGCAGTATTTT
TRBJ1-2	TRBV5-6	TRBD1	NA	CASSIQGQGRVGYTF	TGTGCCAGCAGCATCCAAGGACAGGGAAGGGTGGGATACACCTTC
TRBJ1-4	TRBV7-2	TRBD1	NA	CASSLGTVFKEKLFF	TGTGCCAGCAGCTTGGGGACAGTTTTCAAAGAAAAACTGTTTTTT
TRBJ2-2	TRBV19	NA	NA	CASSPREPNTGELFF	TGTGCCAGTAGTCCTCGGGAGCCGAACACCGGGGAGCTGTTTTTT
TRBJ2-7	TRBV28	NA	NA	CASMPSRSGGSYEQYF	TGTGCCAGCATGCCCAGTCGTAGCGGAGGCTCCTACGAGCAGTACTTC
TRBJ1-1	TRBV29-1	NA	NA	CSEQGSNTEAFF	TGCAGCGAACAGGGCTCGAACACTGAAGCTTTCTTT
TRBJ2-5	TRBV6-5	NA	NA	CASSYSTQGWTETQYF	TGTGCCAGCAGTTACTCAACTCAGGGGTGGACAGAGACCCAGTACTTC
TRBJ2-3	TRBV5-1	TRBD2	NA	CASSPSSGDFTDTQYF	TGCGCCAGCAGCCCTAGTAGCGGGGACTTCACAGATACGCAGTATTTT